One sample yielded the 3 T cell receptor beta chains listed below, sequenced in a study of cytomegalovirus exposure and HLA in healthy donors. Researchers ran the PCR with 60 Vbeta and 13 Jbeta primers. Data came from immunoSEQ multiplex PCR; TCRdb stores just in-frame clones and leaves some out. This sample has 200,000 to 250,000 clones, with roughly 82% found just once. Sequenced material: PBMCs. The receptors stem from a woman between 40 and 50 years old in good health and CMV-seropositive.

The chain joins TRBV7-2 to TRBJ2-5, with 8 bases aligning to TRBD2. The assigned J gene may be wrong: the sequence end matches TRBJ2-7 better. The CDR3 consists of 15 residues. CDR1 SGHTA and CDR2 FQGNSA come from the germline V gene. CDR3 DNA: TGTGCCAGCAGCTTGATAACTAGCGGAACCTACGAGCAGTACTTC. It encodes CASSLITSGTYEQYF.

The chain employs TRBV19 and TRBJ1-1; 7 bases line up with TRBD1. Germline V gene sequence: CDR1 LNHDA, CDR2 SQIVND (reference sequence). The junction had 13 bases not matched to a gene; V was cut back by 5 bases and J by 4 bases. This CDR3 spans 16 amino acids. The CDR3 here is CASSQTGQIPVTEAFF. DNA of the CDR3: TGTGCCAGTAGTCAGACAGGGCAGATCCCGGTCACTGAAGCTTTCTTT.

This chain uses TRBV7-6 with TRBJ2-2, with a weak D call TRBD2 (7 bases). The CDR3 loop spans 15 amino acids. Deletions cut 4 bases from V and 8 bases from J, with 17 bases between. The germline gives CDR1 SGHVS, CDR2 FNYEAQ. The CDR3 DNA reads as TGTGCCAGCAGCTCGAGGGGGGGCTATCAAGGGGAGCTGTTTTTT. Its protein is CASSSRGGYQGELFF.